This T cell receptor beta chain derives from a study of T cells after posttransplantation cyclophosphamide. Notes on the study in general: Later blood repertoires were often dominated by clones from the donor CD8+ memory compartment. Skin or GI-infiltrating T cells shared few TRB sequences with blood. Recipient CMV seropositivity and CMV reactivation strongly tracked TRB clonality.

Methotrexate plus calcineurin inhibitor accompanied controls' myeloablative marrow transplants; sampling was 1 year later. The CDR3 is 15 residues long. Trimming cost V 2 bases and J 9 bases; bases outside gene matches: 6. Germline V CDR1 and CDR2: LNHDA, SQIVND (reference sequence). TCRdb's table, derived via immunoSEQ multiplex PCR, lists solely in-frame clones and lacks some. This sample has approximately 10,000 clones, with about 80% found just once. As regards this clone: Its antigen remains unidentified.

This clonotype originated in a male patient in his thirties who received an allogeneic stem cell transplant from an unrelated donor, was CMV-positive, and had acute GVHD only. Some T cells here may be from the graft donor. This material consisted of PBMCs, taken about 350 days after allogeneic stem cell transplant with calcineurin inhibitor and methotrexate. The chain links TRBV19 to TRBJ1-4, with TRBD1 matching over 10 bases. The CDR3 protein is CASSIRTGGEKKLFF. Written as DNA, the CDR3 is TGTGCCAGTAGTATACGGACAGGGGGGGAGAAAAAACTGTTTTTT.